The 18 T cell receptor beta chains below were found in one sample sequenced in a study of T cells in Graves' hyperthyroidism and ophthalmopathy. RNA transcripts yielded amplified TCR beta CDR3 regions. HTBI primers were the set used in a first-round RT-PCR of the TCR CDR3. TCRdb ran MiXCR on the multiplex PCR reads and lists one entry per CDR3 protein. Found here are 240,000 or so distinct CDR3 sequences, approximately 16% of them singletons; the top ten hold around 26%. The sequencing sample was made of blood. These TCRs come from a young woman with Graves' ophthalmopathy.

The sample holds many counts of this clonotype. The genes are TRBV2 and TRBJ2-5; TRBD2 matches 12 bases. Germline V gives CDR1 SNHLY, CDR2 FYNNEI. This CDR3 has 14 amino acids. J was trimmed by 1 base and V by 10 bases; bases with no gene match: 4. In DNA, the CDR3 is TGTGCCATCAGGACTAGCGGGGCCCAAGAGACCCAGTACTTC. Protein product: CAIRTSGAQETQYF.

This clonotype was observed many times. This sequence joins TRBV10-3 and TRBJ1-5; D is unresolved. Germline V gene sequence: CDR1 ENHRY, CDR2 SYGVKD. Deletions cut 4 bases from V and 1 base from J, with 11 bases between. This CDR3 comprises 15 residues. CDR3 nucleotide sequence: TGTGCCATCAGTGCCACCGTAGGAAGCAATCAGCCCCAGCATTTT. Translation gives CAISATVGSNQPQHF.

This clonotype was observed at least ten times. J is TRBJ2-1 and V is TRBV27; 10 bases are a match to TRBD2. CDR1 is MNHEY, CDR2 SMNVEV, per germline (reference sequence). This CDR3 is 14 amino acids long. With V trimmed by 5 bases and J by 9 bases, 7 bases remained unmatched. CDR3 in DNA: TGTGCCAGCAGTGCCGGGACTAGCGTCCGTGAGCAGTTCTTC. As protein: CASSAGTSVREQFF.

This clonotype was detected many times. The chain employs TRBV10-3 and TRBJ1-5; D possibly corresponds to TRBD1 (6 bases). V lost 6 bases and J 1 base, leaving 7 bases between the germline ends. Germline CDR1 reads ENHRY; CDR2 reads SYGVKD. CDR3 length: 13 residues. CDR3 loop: CAISQGSNQPQHF. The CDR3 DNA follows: TGTGCCATCAGCCAGGGGAGCAATCAGCCCCAGCATTTT.

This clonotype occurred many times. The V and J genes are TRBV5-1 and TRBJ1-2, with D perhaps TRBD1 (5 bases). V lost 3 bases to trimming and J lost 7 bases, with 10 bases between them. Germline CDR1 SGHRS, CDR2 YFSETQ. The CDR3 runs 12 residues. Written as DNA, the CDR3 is TGCGCCAGCAGCTCCTCAGGGTCTGGCTACACCTTC. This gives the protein CASSSSGSGYTF. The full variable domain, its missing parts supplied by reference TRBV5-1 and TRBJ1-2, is KAGVTQTPRYLIKTRGQQVTLSCSPISGHRSVSWYQQTPGQGLQFLFEYFSETQRNKGNFPGRFSGRQFSNSRSEMNVSTLELGDSALYLCASSSSGSGYTFGSGTRLTVV.

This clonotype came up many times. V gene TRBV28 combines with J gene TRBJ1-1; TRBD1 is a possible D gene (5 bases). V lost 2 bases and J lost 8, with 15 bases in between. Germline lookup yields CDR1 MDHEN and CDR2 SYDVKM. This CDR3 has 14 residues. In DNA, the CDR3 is TGTGCCAGCAGTTTAAGGGGTGGAGGGCGAGAAGCTTTCTTT. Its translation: CASSLRGGGREAFF.

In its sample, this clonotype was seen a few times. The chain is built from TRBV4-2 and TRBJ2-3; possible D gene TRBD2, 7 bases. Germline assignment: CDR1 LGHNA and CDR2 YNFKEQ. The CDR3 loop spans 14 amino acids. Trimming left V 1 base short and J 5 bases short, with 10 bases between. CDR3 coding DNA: TGTGCCAGCAGCCAAGTAGGGGGGGGAGATACGCAGTATTTT. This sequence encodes CASSQVGGGDTQYF.

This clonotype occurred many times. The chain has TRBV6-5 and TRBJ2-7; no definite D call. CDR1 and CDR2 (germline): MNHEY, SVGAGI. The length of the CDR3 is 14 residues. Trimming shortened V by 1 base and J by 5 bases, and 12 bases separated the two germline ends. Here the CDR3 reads CASSYFSQPNEQYF. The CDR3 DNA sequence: TGTGCCAGCAGTTACTTCAGCCAGCCTAACGAGCAGTACTTC.

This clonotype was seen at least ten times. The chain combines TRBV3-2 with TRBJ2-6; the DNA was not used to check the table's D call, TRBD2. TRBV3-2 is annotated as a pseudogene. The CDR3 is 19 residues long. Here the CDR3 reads CASSQAGGGYPSGANVLTF. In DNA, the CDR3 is TGTGCCAGCAGCCAAGCTGGCGGGGGGTATCCTTCTGGGGCCAACGTCCTGACTTTC.

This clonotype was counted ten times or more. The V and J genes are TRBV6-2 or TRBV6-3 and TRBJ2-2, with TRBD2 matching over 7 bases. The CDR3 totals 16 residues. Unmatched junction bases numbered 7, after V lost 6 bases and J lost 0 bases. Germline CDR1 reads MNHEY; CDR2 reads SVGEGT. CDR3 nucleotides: TGTGCCAGCAGCCCCCCTCTAGCGGCGAACACCGGGGAGCTGTTTTTT. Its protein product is CASSPPLAANTGELFF.

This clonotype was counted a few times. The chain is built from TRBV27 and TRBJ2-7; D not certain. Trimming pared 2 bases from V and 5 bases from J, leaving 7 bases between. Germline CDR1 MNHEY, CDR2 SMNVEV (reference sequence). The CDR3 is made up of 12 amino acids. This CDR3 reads CASSLGQDEQYF. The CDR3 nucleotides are TGTGCCAGCAGTTTAGGGCAGGACGAGCAGTACTTC.

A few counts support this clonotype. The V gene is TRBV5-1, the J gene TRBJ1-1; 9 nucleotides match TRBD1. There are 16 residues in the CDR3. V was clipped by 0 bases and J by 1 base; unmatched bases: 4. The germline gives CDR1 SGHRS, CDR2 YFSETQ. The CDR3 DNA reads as TGCGCCAGCAGCTTGGCCCTGGACAGGGGGAACACTGAAGCTTTCTTT. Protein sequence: CASSLALDRGNTEAFF.

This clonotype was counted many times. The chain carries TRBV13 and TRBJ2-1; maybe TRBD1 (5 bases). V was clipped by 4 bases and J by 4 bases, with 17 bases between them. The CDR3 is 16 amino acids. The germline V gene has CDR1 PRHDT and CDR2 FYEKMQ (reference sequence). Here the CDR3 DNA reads TGTGCCAGCAGCTCCCAATCGGCAGGGCAGTACAATGAGCAGTTCTTC. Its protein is CASSSQSAGQYNEQFF.

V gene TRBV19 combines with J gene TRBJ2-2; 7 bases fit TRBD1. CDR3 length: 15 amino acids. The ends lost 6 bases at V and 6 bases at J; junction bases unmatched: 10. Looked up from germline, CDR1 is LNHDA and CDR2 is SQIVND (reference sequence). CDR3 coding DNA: TGTGCCAGTAGCGCCACAGGGGCTCCCGCCGGGGAGCTGTTTTTT. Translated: CASSATGAPAGELFF.

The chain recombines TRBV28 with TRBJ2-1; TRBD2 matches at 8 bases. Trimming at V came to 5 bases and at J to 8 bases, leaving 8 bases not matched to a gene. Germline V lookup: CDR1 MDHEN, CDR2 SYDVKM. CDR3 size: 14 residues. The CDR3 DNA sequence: TGTGCCAGCAGTCGTCGTAGCGGGGCTCATGAGCAGTTCTTC. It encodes CASSRRSGAHEQFF.

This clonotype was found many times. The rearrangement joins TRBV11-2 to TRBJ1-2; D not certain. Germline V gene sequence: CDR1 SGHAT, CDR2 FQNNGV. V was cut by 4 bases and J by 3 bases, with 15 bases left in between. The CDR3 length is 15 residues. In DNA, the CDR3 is TGTGCCAGCAGCTGGAGACGCGGGCAGGACTATGGCTACACCTTC. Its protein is CASSWRRGQDYGYTF.

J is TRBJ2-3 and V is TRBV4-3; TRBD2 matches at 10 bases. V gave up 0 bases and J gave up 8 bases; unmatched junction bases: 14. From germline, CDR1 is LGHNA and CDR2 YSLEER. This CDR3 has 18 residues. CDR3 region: CASSQETGWLAGVGTQYF. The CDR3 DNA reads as TGCGCCAGCAGCCAAGAGACGGGTTGGCTAGCGGGAGTAGGTACGCAGTATTTT.

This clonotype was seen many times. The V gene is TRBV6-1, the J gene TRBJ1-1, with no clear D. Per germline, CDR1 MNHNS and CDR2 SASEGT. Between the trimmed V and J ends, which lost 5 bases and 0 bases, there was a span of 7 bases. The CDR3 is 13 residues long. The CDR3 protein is CASSFSLNTEAFF. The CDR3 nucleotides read TGTGCCAGCAGTTTTTCCCTGAACACTGAAGCTTTCTTT.